This TCR beta chain was found in a study of T cells after yellow fever vaccination. Study-wide points: The secondary T-cell response peaked on day 5, not day 15, but was weaker. CD4 and CD8 compartments shared a small share of clonotypes, likely from convergent recombination. Abundant bulk-derived clonotypes could contaminate FACS-sorted repertoires.

It was through 5'RACE template switching that TCR cDNA was made, with a universal primer site and UMIs added. Using its own MiXCR run on the 5' RACE reads, TCRdb lists one record per CDR3 protein. The table lists about 300,000 distinct CDR3 sequences, approximately 7% of them singletons, with 15% to 20% in the top ten. Comments on this clonotype: Its antigen is not known.

From germline, CDR1 is MGHDK and CDR2 SYGVNS. Trimming took 3 bases from V and 4 from J; bases not matched to a gene: 15. This CDR3 is built from 18 residues. The receptor comes from a man aged 18 to 29 who received the YFV17D yellow fever vaccine. This sequence joins TRBV25-1 and TRBJ2-1, with 7 positions matching TRBD1. The sequenced sample was PBMCs, obtained roughly 46 days after the first yellow fever vaccination. The chain's CDR3 is CASSDKDRVSFGYNEQFF. The CDR3 coding sequence is TGTGCCAGCAGTGACAAAGACAGGGTGTCGTTTGGGTACAATGAGCAGTTCTTC. Full variable domain (remainder filled in from reference TRBV25-1 and TRBJ2-1): EADIYQTPRYLVIGTGKKITLECSQTMGHDKMYWYQQDPGMELHLIHYSYGVNSTEKGDLSSESTVSRIRTEHFPLTLESARPSHTSQYLCASSDKDRVSFGYNEQFFGPGTRLTVL.